This T cell receptor (beta chain) appears in the sequencing data of a study of T cells after posttransplantation cyclophosphamide. The protocol was immunoSEQ multiplex PCR, while the TCRdb copy is restricted to in-frame clones and leaves out a portion. The sample holds about 7,900 clones, and no clone turns up only once. The study's findings and limits: Skin or GI-infiltrating T cells shared few TRB sequences with blood. Later blood repertoires were often dominated by clones from the donor CD8+ memory compartment.

The V and J ends lost 3 bases and 2 bases respectively, with 17 bases between them. Germline values: CDR1 MGHRA, CDR2 YSYEKL. The CDR3 spans 17 residues. A marrow graft followed busulfan-fludarabine conditioning, with cyclophosphamide on days +3 and +4. On this clone itself: The antigen remains unidentified.

The sequence was obtained from a male patient aged 30 to 40 who received an allogeneic stem cell transplant from an unrelated donor, was CMV-positive, and had acute and chronic GVHD. Some T cells may originate from the graft donor. The chain couples TRBV4-1 to TRBJ2-1, with D maybe TRBD2 (6 bases). Sequences were derived from PBMCs, sampled after an allogeneic stem cell transplant with post-transplant cyclophosphamide. CDR3 bases: TGCGCCAGCAGCCACTGGGGACTCCTCACCCCCTACAATGAGCAGTTCTTC. Protein product: CASSHWGLLTPYNEQFF.